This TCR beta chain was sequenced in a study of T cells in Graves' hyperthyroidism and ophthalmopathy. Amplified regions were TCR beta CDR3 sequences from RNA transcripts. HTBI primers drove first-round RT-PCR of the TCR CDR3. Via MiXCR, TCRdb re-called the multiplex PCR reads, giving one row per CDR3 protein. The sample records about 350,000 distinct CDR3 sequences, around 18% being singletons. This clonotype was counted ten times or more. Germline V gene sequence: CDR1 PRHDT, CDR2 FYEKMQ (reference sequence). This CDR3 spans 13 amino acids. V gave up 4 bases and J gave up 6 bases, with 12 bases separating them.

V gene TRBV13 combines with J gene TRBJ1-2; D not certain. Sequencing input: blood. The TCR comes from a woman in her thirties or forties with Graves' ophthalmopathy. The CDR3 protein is CASSYRRPDGYTF. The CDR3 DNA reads TGTGCCAGCAGCTATCGCAGGCCCGATGGCTACACCTTC.